A single sample gave rise to the 12 T cell receptor beta chains below, sequenced in a study of blood T cell repertoires in COVID-19. Generated by immunoSEQ multiplex PCR, the TCRdb table keeps only in-frame clones and is missing some. The table includes more than 150,000 clones, less than 90% detected once. Sequences were obtained from peripheral blood. All receptors come from a woman between 65 and 79 years old with acute or convalescent COVID-19.

This rearrangement joins TRBV2 to TRBJ1-2, with 11 bases aligning to TRBD1. Germline assignment: CDR1 SNHLY and CDR2 FYNNEI. There are 15 residues in the CDR3. V lost 3 bases, J lost 4 bases, and 4 bases stayed unmatched. CDR3 amino acids: CASSDGTGGGYGYTF. The DNA for the CDR3 is TGTGCCAGCAGTGATGGGACAGGGGGAGGCTATGGCTACACCTTC.

The chain uses TRBV13 and TRBJ2-5; 8 positions match TRBD1. V shed 3 bases and J 4 bases; nucleotides not matched to a gene: 10. Looked up from germline, CDR1 is PRHDT and CDR2 is FYEKMQ (reference sequence). This CDR3 is 16 amino acids long. In DNA form, the CDR3 reads TGTGCCAGCAGCTTCCCCTCCAGGGGGCCAGGAGAGACCCAGTACTTC. Protein product: CASSFPSRGPGETQYF.

The J gene is TRBJ2-2, the V gene TRBV4-2; 10 nucleotides line up with TRBD2. Germline V gene sequence: CDR1 LGHNA, CDR2 YNFKEQ. This CDR3 comprises 15 residues. V trimming: 4 bases; J trimming: 1 base; junction bases outside the gene matches: 0. CDR3: CASSPSGGNTGELFF. In nucleotides, the CDR3 is TGTGCCAGCAGCCCTAGCGGGGGGAACACCGGGGAGCTGTTTTTT.

V and J are TRBV2 and TRBJ1-6; 8 bases align to TRBD1. Germline V gene data show CDR1 as SNHLY and CDR2 as FYNNEI. The CDR3 totals 18 residues. The ends lost 3 bases at V and 2 bases at J; junction bases unmatched: 9. CDR3 protein: CASSEGQVKATYNSPLHF. CDR3 DNA sequence: TGTGCCAGCAGTGAGGGACAGGTCAAGGCCACCTATAATTCACCCCTCCACTTT.

The rearrangement joins TRBV20-1 to TRBJ1-2, with TRBD1 matching over 9 bases. The CDR3 has 14 residues. From germline, CDR1 is DFQATT and CDR2 SNEGSKA (reference sequence). Germline trimming cut 3 bases from V and 4 bases from J; bases unmatched to any gene: 6. As DNA, the CDR3 is TGCAGTGCTAGTCACAGGGGGCGGCCCTATGGCTACACCTTC. Translation: CSASHRGRPYGYTF.

This clone occurred once. The genes are TRBV5-1 and TRBJ1-5, with 7 positions matching TRBD1. The CDR3 totals 19 residues. The V gene end was trimmed by 3 bases and the J gene end by 0 bases; junction bases not matched to a gene: 15. Germline values: CDR1 SGHRS, CDR2 YFSETQ. In nucleotides, the CDR3 is TGCGCCAGCAGCTCCCCTTTGGACAGGCGGCTTTATAGCAATCAGCCCCAGCATTTT. Translation gives CASSSPLDRRLYSNQPQHF.

The gene calls are TRBV14 and TRBJ1-1; no reliable D call. Germline-derived CDR1 and CDR2 are SGHDN and FVKESK. CDR3 length: 15 residues. V lost 4 bases to trimming and J lost 5 bases, with 17 bases between them. CDR3 DNA sequence: TGTGCCAGCAGCCCTTCGAGGGCCCTGATTACTGAAGCTTTCTTT. Translation: CASSPSRALITEAFF.

The V gene is TRBV7-3, the J gene TRBJ2-6; TRBD1 matches at 10 bases. CDR1 SGHTA and CDR2 FQGTGA come from the germline V gene. J lost 4 bases, V lost 1 base, and 4 bases had no gene match. The CDR3 is made up of 17 amino acids. The CDR3 is CASSLMGQGTGANVLTF. The CDR3 DNA is TGTGCCAGCAGCTTAATGGGACAGGGGACCGGGGCCAACGTCCTGACTTTC.

The rearrangement joins TRBV6-5 to TRBJ1-1; 7 nucleotides line up with TRBD1. The CDR3 consists of 15 residues. The V and J ends lost 6 bases and 3 bases, in that order; junction bases with no gene match: 10. In germline, CDR1 is MNHEY, CDR2 SVGAGI. The CDR3, as DNA: TGTGCCAGCAGCCCCACAGGGGCCAGAGACACTGAAGCTTTCTTT. Translated, it gives CASSPTGARDTEAFF.

This chain links TRBV5-1 with TRBJ2-1; perhaps TRBD1 as D (5 bases). The CDR3 spans 16 residues. Per the germline V gene, CDR1 is SGHRS and CDR2 is YFSETQ. Between the trimmed V and J ends, which lost 2 bases and 5 bases, there was a span of 17 bases. This chain's CDR3 is CASSFGQGRPNNEQFF. In DNA, the CDR3 is TGCGCCAGCAGCTTCGGCCAGGGCAGACCCAACAATGAGCAGTTCTTC.

The rearrangement links TRBV3-1 (or the pseudogene TRBV3-2) to TRBJ2-2; no clear D gene. Germline values: CDR1 LGHDT, CDR2 YNNKEL (reference sequence). This CDR3 comprises 16 residues. Trimming removed 3 bases at V and 6 bases at J, with 17 bases between. The CDR3 region has the DNA TGTGCCAGCAGCCAGACTCCCCTTAGGCTCGCCGGGGAGCTGTTTTTT. Amino acid sequence: CASSQTPLRLAGELFF.

This chain connects TRBV25-1 to TRBJ2-2, with 12 bases identical to TRBD2. From germline, CDR1 is MGHDK and CDR2 SYGVNS. The CDR3 spans 17 residues. The trim removed 3 bases at V and 6 bases at J, leaving 8 bases unmatched. CDR3 sequence reads: CASSELLAGGGPGELFF. CDR3 DNA sequence: TGTGCCAGCAGTGAGCTCCTAGCGGGGGGGGGACCCGGGGAGCTGTTTTTT. Filled out from reference TRBV25-1 and TRBJ2-2, the complete variable domain reads EADIYQTPRYLVIGTGKKITLECSQTMGHDKMYWYQQDPGMELHLIHYSYGVNSTEKGDLSSESTVSRIRTEHFPLTLESARPSHTSQYLCASSELLAGGGPGELFFGEGSRLTVL.